This note documents a single T cell receptor beta chain sequence. The antigen remains undetermined. This sequence may be a read error, since a much larger clone differs from it by one base. The CDR3 totals 13 residues. In germline, CDR1 is GTSNPN, CDR2 SVGIG (reference sequence). V trimming: 2 bases; J trimming: 3 bases; junction bases outside the gene matches: 0. The data were taken from a study of post-analysis software for immune sequencing data. Study-wide context: Several disease courses (relapsing-remitting, secondary progressive and progressive-relapsing) of multiple sclerosis were included.

General observations from the study: About five TRBV segments appeared more often in patients than in controls, and TRBV5-6, TRBV5-1 and TRBV20-1 were among these. Normalized Chao1 diversity in multiple sclerosis patients fell significantly below that of controls. Batch-mates among the samples co-clustered strongly by F measure.

The TCR beta cDNA libraries contained unique molecular identifiers. The source material, about 0.95 to 11 million T cells, gave rise to about 520,000 cDNA molecules. TCRdb ran MiXCR on the PCR reads and lists one entry per CDR3 protein. The sample carries some 500,000 distinct CDR3 sequences, roughly 45% recorded once. This TCR derives from a girl under 18 with multiple sclerosis. What was sequenced was blood. The chain uses TRBV30 and TRBJ2-1; 8 bases are a match to TRBD2. The CDR3 coding sequence is TGTGCCTGGAGTAGCGGGGGCTACAATGAGCAGTTCTTC. This gives the protein CAWSSGGYNEQFF.